This entry describes one TCR beta chain. The data originate from a study of blood T cell repertoires in COVID-19. The CDR3 runs 15 residues. Germline CDR1 reads MNHEY; CDR2 reads SMNVEV (reference sequence). V was clipped by 6 bases and J by 4 bases; unmatched bases: 12. Assay: immunoSEQ multiplex PCR; the TCRdb copy retains only in-frame clones and omits some. The table has around 60,000 clones, 86% seen once; the top ten hold 1.2%. The specimen was peripheral blood. The receptor comes from a man in his forties with acute or convalescent COVID-19. This chain links TRBV27 with TRBJ2-7; the match to TRBD2 covers 7 bases. The CDR3, as DNA: TGTGCCAGCAGCCTTTCTAGCGGACCTCGATACGAGCAGTACTTC. Its translation: CASSLSSGPRYEQYF.